Listed here are 3 T cell receptor beta chains from one sample, sequenced in a study of memory CD4+ T cells and cytomegalovirus serostatus. The sort gate was single viable CD3+CD4+CD8-CD45RO+ cells for memory CD4+ T cells. Generated by immunoSEQ multiplex PCR, the TCRdb table keeps only in-frame clones and is missing some. The sample lists about 40,000 clones, approximately 80% occurring once. The material sequenced was memory CD4+ T cells from blood. Receptors originate from an adult in good health and CMV-seronegative.

The chain uses TRBV29-1 and TRBJ2-4, with D perhaps TRBD1 (6 bases). V lost 4 bases and J lost 7, with 23 bases in between. CDR1 and CDR2 from the germline V gene are SQVTM and ANQGSEA. The CDR3 is made up of 16 amino acids. CDR3 nucleotides: TGCAGCGTTGGAATCTCAAGTGGGGTTCAGGGGAACATTCAGTACTTC. Translation gives CSVGISSGVQGNIQYF. The variable domain in full, completed from reference TRBV29-1 and TRBJ2-4, reads SAVISQKPSRDICQRGTSLTIQCQVDSQVTMMFWYRQQPGQSLTLIATANQGSEATYESGFVIDKFPISRPNLTFSTLTVSNMSPEDSSIYLCSVGISSGVQGNIQYFGAGTRLSVL.

V usage is TRBV28 and J usage is TRBJ1-1; D call uncertain. CDR3 length: 11 residues. V lost 5 bases and J lost 11, with 12 bases in between. CDR1 and CDR2 from the germline V gene are MDHEN and SYDVKM. CDR3 amino acids: CASSGKKSAFF. DNA for the CDR3: TGTGCCAGCAGTGGAAAAAAGTCGGCTTTCTTT.

This chain links TRBV5-5 with TRBJ2-7; TRBD1 agrees at 9 bases. This CDR3 region has 15 residues. V lost 4 bases, J lost 4 bases, and 9 bases stayed unmatched. CDR1 and CDR2 from the germline V gene are SGHKS and YYEKEE (reference sequence). The CDR3 nucleotides read TGTGCCAGCAGCCAAGCCGGGACAGGGTTGTACGAGCAGTACTTC. As protein: CASSQAGTGLYEQYF.